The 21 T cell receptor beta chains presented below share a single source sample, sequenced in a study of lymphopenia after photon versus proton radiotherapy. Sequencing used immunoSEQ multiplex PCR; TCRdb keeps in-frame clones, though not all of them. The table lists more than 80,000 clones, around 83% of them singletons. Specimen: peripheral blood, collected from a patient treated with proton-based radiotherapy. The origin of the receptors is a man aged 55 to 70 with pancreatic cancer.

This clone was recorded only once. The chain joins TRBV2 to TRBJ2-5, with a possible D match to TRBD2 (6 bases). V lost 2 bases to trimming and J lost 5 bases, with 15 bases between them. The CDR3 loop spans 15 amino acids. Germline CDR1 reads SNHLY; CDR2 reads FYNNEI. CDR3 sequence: CASSETSGVRETQYF. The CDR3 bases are TGTGCCAGCAGTGAAACCTCGGGAGTCAGGGAGACCCAGTACTTC.

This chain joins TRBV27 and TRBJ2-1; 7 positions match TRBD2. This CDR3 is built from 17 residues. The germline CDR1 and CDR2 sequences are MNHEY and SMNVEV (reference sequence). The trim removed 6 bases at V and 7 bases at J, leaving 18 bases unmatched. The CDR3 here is CASSLRGSSMGSNEQFF. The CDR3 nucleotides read TGTGCCAGCAGCTTGCGCGGGAGTAGTATGGGTAGTAATGAGCAGTTCTTC.

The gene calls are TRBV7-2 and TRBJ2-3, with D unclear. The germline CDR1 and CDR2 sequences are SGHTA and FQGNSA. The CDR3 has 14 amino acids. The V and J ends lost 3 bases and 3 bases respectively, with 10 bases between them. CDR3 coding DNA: TGTGCCAGCAGCTTGGGCAGCACGACAGATACGCAGTATTTT. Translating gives CASSLGSTTDTQYF.

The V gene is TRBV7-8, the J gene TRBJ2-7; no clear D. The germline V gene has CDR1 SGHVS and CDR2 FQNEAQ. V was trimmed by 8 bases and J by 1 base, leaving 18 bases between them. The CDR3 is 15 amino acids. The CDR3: CASGVLAWGSYEQYF. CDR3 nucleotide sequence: TGTGCCAGCGGAGTTTTGGCATGGGGTTCCTACGAGCAGTACTTC. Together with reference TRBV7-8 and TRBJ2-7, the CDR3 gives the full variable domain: GAGVSQSPRYKVAKRGQDVALRCDPISGHVSLFWYQQALGQGPEFLTYFQNEAQLDKSGLPSDRFFAERPEGSVSTLKIQRTQQEDSAVYLCASGVLAWGSYEQYFGPGTRLTVT.

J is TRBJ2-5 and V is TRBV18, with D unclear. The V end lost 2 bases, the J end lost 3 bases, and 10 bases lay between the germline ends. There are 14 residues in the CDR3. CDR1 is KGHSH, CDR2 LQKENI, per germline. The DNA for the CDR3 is TGTGCCAGCTCACCAAGACTTATCAAAGAGACCCAGTACTTC. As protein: CASSPRLIKETQYF.

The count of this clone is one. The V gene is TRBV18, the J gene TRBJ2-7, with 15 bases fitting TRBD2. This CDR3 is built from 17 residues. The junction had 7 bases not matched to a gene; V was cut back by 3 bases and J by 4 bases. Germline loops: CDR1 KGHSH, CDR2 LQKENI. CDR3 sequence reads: CASSPQTGLAGGYEQYF. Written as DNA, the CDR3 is TGTGCCAGCTCACCTCAGACAGGACTAGCGGGAGGGTACGAGCAGTACTTC.

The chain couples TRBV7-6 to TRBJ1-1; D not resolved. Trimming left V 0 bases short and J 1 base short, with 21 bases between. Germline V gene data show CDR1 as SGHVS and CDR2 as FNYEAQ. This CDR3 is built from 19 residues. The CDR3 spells CASSLALFTSDEGNTEAFF. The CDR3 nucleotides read TGTGCCAGCAGCTTAGCCCTTTTTACGTCAGACGAGGGGAACACTGAAGCTTTCTTT.

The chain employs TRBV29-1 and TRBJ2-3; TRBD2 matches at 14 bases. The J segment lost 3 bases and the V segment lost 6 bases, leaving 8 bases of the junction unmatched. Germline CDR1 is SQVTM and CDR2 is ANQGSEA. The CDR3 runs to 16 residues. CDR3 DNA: TGCAGCGTCGAGGGACTAGCGGGAGCCGTGACAGATACGCAGTATTTT. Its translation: CSVEGLAGAVTDTQYF.

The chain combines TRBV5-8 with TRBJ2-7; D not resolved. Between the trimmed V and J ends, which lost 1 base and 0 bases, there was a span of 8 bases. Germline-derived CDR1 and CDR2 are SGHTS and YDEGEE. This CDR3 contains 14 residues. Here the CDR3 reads CASSLLGDSYEQYF. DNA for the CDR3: TGTGCCAGCAGCTTGTTAGGTGACTCCTACGAGCAGTACTTC.

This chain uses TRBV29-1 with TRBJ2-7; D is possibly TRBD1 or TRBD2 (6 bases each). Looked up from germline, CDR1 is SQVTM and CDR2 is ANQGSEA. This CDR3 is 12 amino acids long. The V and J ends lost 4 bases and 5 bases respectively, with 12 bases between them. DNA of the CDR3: TGCAGCGTTGCCCCCGGGGGCAACGAGCAGTACTTC. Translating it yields CSVAPGGNEQYF.

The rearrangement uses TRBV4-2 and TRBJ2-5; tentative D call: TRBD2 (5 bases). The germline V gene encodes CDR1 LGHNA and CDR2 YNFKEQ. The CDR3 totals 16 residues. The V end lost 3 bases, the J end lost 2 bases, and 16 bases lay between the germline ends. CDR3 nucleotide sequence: TGTGCCAGCAGCCAGGGCGAATCGAGGGATCAAGAGACCCAGTACTTC. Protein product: CASSQGESRDQETQYF.

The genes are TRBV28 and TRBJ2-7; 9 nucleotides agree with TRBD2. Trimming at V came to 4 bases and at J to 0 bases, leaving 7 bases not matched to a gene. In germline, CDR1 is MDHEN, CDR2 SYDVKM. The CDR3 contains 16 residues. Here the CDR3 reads CASSSTGTSLSYEQYF. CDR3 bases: TGTGCCAGCAGTTCAACCGGGACTAGCCTCTCCTACGAGCAGTACTTC.

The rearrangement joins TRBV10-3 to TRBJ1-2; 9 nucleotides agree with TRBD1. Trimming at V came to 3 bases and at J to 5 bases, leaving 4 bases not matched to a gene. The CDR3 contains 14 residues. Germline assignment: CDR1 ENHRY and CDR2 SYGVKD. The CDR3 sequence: CAISEPDRGYGYTF. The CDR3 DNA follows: TGTGCCATCAGTGAACCCGACAGGGGGTATGGCTACACCTTC.

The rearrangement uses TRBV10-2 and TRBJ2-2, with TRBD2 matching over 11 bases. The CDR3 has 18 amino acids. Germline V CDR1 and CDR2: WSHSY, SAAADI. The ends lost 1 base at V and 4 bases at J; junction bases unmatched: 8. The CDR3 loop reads CASSELLAGVDGTGELFF. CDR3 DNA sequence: TGCGCCAGCAGTGAGTTACTAGCGGGAGTGGATGGCACCGGGGAGCTGTTTTTT.

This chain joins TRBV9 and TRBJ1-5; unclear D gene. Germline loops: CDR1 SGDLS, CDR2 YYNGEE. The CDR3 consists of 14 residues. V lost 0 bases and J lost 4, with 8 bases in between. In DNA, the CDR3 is TGTGCCAGCAGCGTAGACGCTGGGAATCAGCCCCAGCATTTT. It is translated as CASSVDAGNQPQHF.

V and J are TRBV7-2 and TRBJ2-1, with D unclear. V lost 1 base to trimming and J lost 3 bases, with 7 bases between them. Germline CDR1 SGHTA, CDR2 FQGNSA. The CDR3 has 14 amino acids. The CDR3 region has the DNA TGTGCCAGCAGCTTAGGGACCGTCTACAATGAGCAGTTCTTC. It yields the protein CASSLGTVYNEQFF.

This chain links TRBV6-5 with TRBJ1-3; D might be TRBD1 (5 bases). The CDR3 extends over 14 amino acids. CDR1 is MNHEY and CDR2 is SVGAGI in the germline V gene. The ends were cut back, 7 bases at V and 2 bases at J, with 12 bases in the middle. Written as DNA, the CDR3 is TGTGCCAGCACTTTTATGGGGCCTGGAAACACCATATATTTT. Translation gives CASTFMGPGNTIYF.

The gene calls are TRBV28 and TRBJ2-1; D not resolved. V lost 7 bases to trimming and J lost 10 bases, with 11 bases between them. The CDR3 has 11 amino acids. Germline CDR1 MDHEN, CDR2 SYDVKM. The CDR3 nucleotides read TGTGCCAGCACTACCGACCGCGAGCAGTTCTTC. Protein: CASTTDREQFF. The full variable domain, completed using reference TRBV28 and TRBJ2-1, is DVKVTQSSRYLVKRTGEKVFLECVQDMDHENMFWYRQDPGLGLRLIYFSYDVKMKEKGDIPEGYSVSREKKERFSLILESASTNQTSMYLCASTTDREQFFGPGTRLTVL.

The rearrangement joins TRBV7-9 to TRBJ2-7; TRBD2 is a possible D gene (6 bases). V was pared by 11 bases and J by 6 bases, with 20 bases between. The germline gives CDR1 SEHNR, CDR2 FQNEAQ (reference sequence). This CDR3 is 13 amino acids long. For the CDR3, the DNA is TGTGCCGCATCGAGGGGCGGGGCAGGCGAGCAGTACTTC. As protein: CAASRGGAGEQYF. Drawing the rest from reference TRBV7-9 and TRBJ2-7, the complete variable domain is DTGVSQNPRHKITKRGQNVTFRCDPISEHNRLYWYRQTLGQGPEFLTYFQNEAQLEKSRLLSDRFSAERPKGSFSTLEIQRTEQGDSAMYLCAASRGGAGEQYFGPGTRLTVT.

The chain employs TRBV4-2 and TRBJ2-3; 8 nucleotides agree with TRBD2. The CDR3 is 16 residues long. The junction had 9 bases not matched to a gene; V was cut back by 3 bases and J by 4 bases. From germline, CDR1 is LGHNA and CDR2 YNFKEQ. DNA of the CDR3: TGTGCCAGCAGCCAGGCCGGGACTAGTTCGTCAGATACGCAGTATTTT. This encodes CASSQAGTSSSDTQYF.

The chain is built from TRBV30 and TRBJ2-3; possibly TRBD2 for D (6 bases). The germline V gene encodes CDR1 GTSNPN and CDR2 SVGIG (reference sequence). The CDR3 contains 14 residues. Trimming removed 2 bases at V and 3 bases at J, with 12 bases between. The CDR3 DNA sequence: TGTGCCTGGAGTTTCGGGAGCAGGACAGATACGCAGTATTTT. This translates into CAWSFGSRTDTQYF.